These 28 T cell receptor beta chains share one sample of origin, sequenced in a study of T-cell memory formation after mild COVID-19. Via MiXCR, TCRdb re-called the 5' RACE reads, giving one row per CDR3 protein. This sample carries a few hundred thousand distinct CDR3 sequences, 16% of them seen once, and the ten largest clones take roughly 20%. Material for sequencing was PBMCs or a T cell subset sorted from them (not recorded which). These receptors all stem from a man between 18 and 29 years old who had mild COVID-19 (a few samples of this study predate the infection). Cell type and time point are not known.

This clonotype was picked up a small number of times. The CDR3 nucleotides are TGTGCCAGCAGCGAAGATCGGCCAGGGCAGTGGGGGAATTCACCCCTCCACTTT. It is translated as CASSEDRPGQWGNSPLHF. This chain links TRBV7-9 with TRBJ1-6; D is possibly TRBD1 (5 bases). V was trimmed by 5 bases and J by 7 bases, leaving 24 bases between them. Germline CDR1 and CDR2: SEHNR and FQNEAQ (reference sequence). This CDR3 has 18 residues.

The CDR3 DNA reads TGTGCCAGCAGTTTAGGGATCCACCGGACAGGGGAAACCTACGAGCAGTACGTC. The encoded protein is CASSLGIHRTGETYEQYV. This chain links TRBV28 with TRBJ2-7, with 9 bases fitting TRBD1. The length of the CDR3 is 18 residues. Germline trimming cut 2 bases from V and 2 bases from J; bases unmatched to any gene: 13. CDR1 and CDR2 (germline): MDHEN, SYDVKM.

This clonotype came up a few times. DNA for the CDR3: TGTGCCATCACTGACAGGTACTCTGGAAACACCATATATTTT. Protein: CAITDRYSGNTIYF. The chain combines TRBV10-3 with TRBJ1-3; maybe TRBD1 (6 bases). CDR1 is ENHRY and CDR2 is SYGVKD in the germline V gene. V gave up 7 bases and J gave up 0 bases, with 10 bases separating them. The CDR3 is 14 amino acids.

The rearrangement uses TRBV5-5 and TRBJ2-2; the match to TRBD2 covers 14 bases. V shed 2 bases and J 1 base; nucleotides not matched to a gene: 4. Germline V gene sequence: CDR1 SGHKS, CDR2 YYEKEE (reference sequence). The CDR3 spans 18 residues. CDR3 in amino acids: CASSLGTSGGRNTGELFF. The CDR3 DNA reads TGTGCCAGCAGCTTAGGGACTAGCGGGGGTAGGAACACCGGGGAGCTGTTTTTT.

The rearrangement uses TRBV7-6 and TRBJ2-3; D is perhaps TRBD1 (6 bases). The CDR3 totals 14 residues. With 5 bases removed from V and 6 bases from J, the gap between germline ends came to 15 bases. Germline V gene sequence: CDR1 SGHVS, CDR2 FNYEAQ. The CDR3: CASSPNRVRDTQYF. CDR3 coding DNA: TGTGCCAGCAGCCCTAACAGGGTGAGGGATACGCAGTATTTT.

This clonotype has a handful of counts. The chain couples TRBV20-1 to TRBJ2-7; the D call may be TRBD1 or TRBD2 (5 bases each). Trimming pared 2 bases from V and 2 bases from J, leaving 10 bases between. The CDR3 extends over 13 amino acids. The germline V gene has CDR1 DFQATT and CDR2 SNEGSKA (reference sequence). The CDR3 here is CSARKGEPYEQYF. The CDR3 coding sequence is TGCAGTGCTAGAAAAGGGGAGCCCTACGAGCAGTACTTC.

V usage is TRBV6-2 or TRBV6-3 and J usage is TRBJ1-1; D is unresolved. The CDR3 runs 10 residues. The germline V gene encodes CDR1 MNHEY and CDR2 SVGEGT. Trimming removed 8 bases at V and 11 bases at J, with 12 bases between. CDR3 in amino acids: CASGSTAAFF. CDR3 in DNA: TGTGCCAGCGGTTCGACGGCGGCTTTCTTT.

V usage is TRBV5-1 and J usage is TRBJ1-2; 10 positions agree with TRBD1. CDR3 size: 15 residues. Germline CDR1 SGHRS, CDR2 YFSETQ. The ends lost 2 bases at V and 4 bases at J; junction bases unmatched: 5. DNA of the CDR3: TGCGCCAGCAGCTTCATGACAGGGGGCGGCTATGGCTACACCTTC. This codes for CASSFMTGGGYGYTF.

There are a few counts of this clonotype. This chain uses TRBV11-2 with TRBJ2-2, with D perhaps matching TRBD1 (6 bases). Looked up from germline, CDR1 is SGHAT and CDR2 is FQNNGV. There are 15 residues in the CDR3. Deletions cut 2 bases from V and 6 bases from J, with 13 bases between. The CDR3 sequence is CASSLWAGDSGELFF. CDR3 nucleotides: TGTGCCAGCAGCTTATGGGCAGGGGATTCCGGGGAGCTGTTTTTT.

This clonotype was seen more than once but under ten times. The chain employs TRBV6-2 or TRBV6-3 and TRBJ2-7; D call uncertain. CDR1 MNHEY and CDR2 SVGEGT come from the germline V gene. The V end lost 0 bases, the J end lost 4 bases, and 7 bases lay between the germline ends. This CDR3 has 13 residues. CDR3 sequence reads: CASSYSMGYEQYF. The DNA of the CDR3 is TGTGCCAGCAGTTACTCGATGGGTTACGAGCAGTACTTC.

This clonotype was counted only a few times. The chain carries TRBV20-1 and TRBJ2-3; no definite D call. Trimming shortened V by 1 base and J by 4 bases, and 12 bases separated the two germline ends. The germline V gene has CDR1 DFQATT and CDR2 SNEGSKA (reference sequence). The CDR3 is 14 residues long. CDR3 in amino acids: CSARAGPAADTQYF. CDR3 nucleotides: TGCAGTGCTAGAGCAGGCCCTGCGGCAGATACGCAGTATTTT.

CDR3 protein: CSAGLLSGANVLTF. The CDR3 DNA reads TGCAGTGCTGGTCTGCTCTCTGGGGCCAACGTCCTGACTTTC. The gene calls are TRBV20-1 and TRBJ2-6, with D hard to call. The CDR3 totals 14 residues. Germline V gene lookup returns CDR1 DFQATT and CDR2 SNEGSKA (reference sequence). Trimming shortened V by 5 bases and J by 0 bases, and 8 bases separated the two germline ends.

The chain carries TRBV10-3 and TRBJ1-1; the D is unclear. Trimming cost V 4 bases and J 10 bases, with 16 bases left between them. CDR3 size: 13 residues. Germline CDR1 is ENHRY and CDR2 is SYGVKD. Here the CDR3 reads CAISGTLTSGAFF. The DNA of the CDR3 is TGTGCCATCAGTGGAACACTAACTTCGGGAGCTTTCTTT.

This clonotype was counted a few times. V gene TRBV5-6 combines with J gene TRBJ1-2, with TRBD1 matching over 8 bases. Germline trimming cut 6 bases from V and 8 bases from J; bases unmatched to any gene: 12. CDR3 length equals 14 residues. CDR1 and CDR2 from the germline V gene are SGHDT and YYEEEE. CDR3 nucleotides: TGTGCCAGCACCCCTCTGGACAGGGCCAGGGGCTACACCTTC. As protein: CASTPLDRARGYTF.

The chain combines TRBV5-1 with TRBJ2-1, with 7 bases lining up with TRBD2. The CDR3 is 15 residues long. Germline V gives CDR1 SGHRS, CDR2 YFSETQ. J gave up 5 bases and V 2 bases, and 7 bases lay outside the gene matches. The CDR3 region has the DNA TGCGCCAGCAGCTTTCGGCGGGGGACCAACAATGAGCAGTTCTTC. Residues: CASSFRRGTNNEQFF.

The table lists this clonotype with a few counts. This chain joins TRBV30 and TRBJ2-7, with D unresolved. This CDR3 is built from 11 residues. V gave up 2 bases and J gave up 4 bases, with 6 bases separating them. Germline V lookup: CDR1 GTSNPN, CDR2 SVGIG (reference sequence). The CDR3 region is CAWSHQYEQYF. The CDR3 nucleotides read TGTGCCTGGAGTCACCAATACGAGCAGTACTTC. Looking up the rest from reference TRBV30 and TRBJ2-7 gives the full variable domain: SQTIHQWPATLVQPVGSPLSLECTVEGTSNPNLYWYRQAAGRGLQLLFYSVGIGQISSEVPQNLSASRPQDRQFILSSKKLLLSDSGFYLCAWSHQYEQYFGPGTRLTVT.

The chain has TRBV10-3 and TRBJ2-1; 10 bases are shared with TRBD2. The CDR3 runs to 15 residues. The V gene's germline CDR1 is ENHRY and CDR2 SYGVKD. After removal of 4 bases from V and 9 bases from J, the junction contained 9 bases not matched to a gene. The DNA of the CDR3 is TGTGCCATCAGTGTGGCCAGCGGGGGGGCCGTTGAGCAGTTCTTC. It encodes CAISVASGGAVEQFF.

The chain couples TRBV2 to TRBJ2-1, with a tentative D call TRBD2 (5 bases). CDR3 length: 11 residues. Looked up from germline, CDR1 is SNHLY and CDR2 is FYNNEI. The ends were cut back, 6 bases at V and 13 bases at J, with 13 bases in the middle. The CDR3 protein is CASRDRGPQFF. The CDR3 bases are TGTGCCAGCAGAGACCGGGGTCCACAGTTCTTC.

The chain couples TRBV4-1 to TRBJ2-3; D is unclear. Trimming stripped 1 base from V and 6 bases from J, with 8 bases between. The CDR3 has 13 amino acids. Per the germline V gene, CDR1 is MGHRA and CDR2 is YSYEKL. The CDR3 region has the DNA TGCGCCAGCAGCCAAGGACCCAGGGATACGCAGTATTTT. Its translation is CASSQGPRDTQYF.

This clonotype was counted a few times. This sequence joins TRBV5-1 and TRBJ2-5, with D uncertain. This CDR3 has 13 amino acids. Germline-derived CDR1 and CDR2 are SGHRS and YFSETQ. The ends were cut back, 2 bases at V and 5 bases at J, with 10 bases in the middle. Here the CDR3 reads CASSFGLEETQYF. In DNA, the CDR3 is TGCGCCAGCAGCTTCGGGCTCGAGGAGACCCAGTACTTC.

This clonotype was detected many times. The CDR3 DNA sequence: TGTGCCAGCAGTTCGGACAGCTATCAGGTCACTGAAGCTTTCTTT. It codes for CASSSDSYQVTEAFF. The V gene is TRBV12-3 or TRBV12-4, the J gene TRBJ1-1; tentatively, D is TRBD1 (6 bases). With 4 bases removed from V and 4 bases from J, the gap between germline ends came to 16 bases. This CDR3 has 15 residues.

There are a few counts of this clonotype. The rearrangement joins TRBV28 to TRBJ2-7, with D possibly being TRBD2 (5 bases). Germline V gene sequence: CDR1 MDHEN, CDR2 SYDVKM. The CDR3 loop spans 13 amino acids. The germline V and J ends were trimmed by 5 bases and 2 bases, with 10 bases remaining between them. CDR3 nucleotide sequence: TGTGCCAGCAGTGCGGGTTCGGCCTACGAGCAGTACGTC. It translates to CASSAGSAYEQYV.

This clonotype was detected only a few times. The chain combines TRBV7-9 with TRBJ2-7, with 11 bases that match TRBD2. J lost 7 bases, V lost 5 bases, and 7 bases had no gene match. Per germline, CDR1 SEHNR and CDR2 FQNEAQ (reference sequence). The CDR3 runs 14 residues. The CDR3 protein is CASSPGSGGGEQYV. For the CDR3, the DNA is TGTGCCAGCAGCCCGGGTAGCGGGGGGGGAGAGCAGTACGTC.

This clonotype was detected a few times. This sequence joins TRBV20-1 and TRBJ2-3; 8 bases line up with TRBD2. Trimming cost V 3 bases and J 4 bases; bases outside gene matches: 12. CDR1 is DFQATT and CDR2 is SNEGSKA in the germline V gene (reference sequence). CDR3 length: 16 amino acids. CDR3 residues: CSASPGLAREPDTQYF. CDR3 DNA sequence: TGCAGTGCTAGTCCAGGACTAGCTCGGGAGCCAGATACGCAGTATTTT.

This clonotype was recorded a few times. The chain is built from TRBV5-1 and TRBJ1-4; 7 nucleotides match TRBD1. Germline V gene data show CDR1 as SGHRS and CDR2 as YFSETQ. CDR3 length: 15 amino acids. J gave up 7 bases and V 0 bases, and 6 bases lay outside the gene matches. In DNA form, the CDR3 reads TGCGCCAGCAGCTTGGGACAGGGTAGGAGTGAAAAACTGTTTTTT. Protein product: CASSLGQGRSEKLFF.

The rearrangement joins TRBV5-1 to TRBJ1-1; 9 nucleotides agree with TRBD1. The CDR3 contains 13 residues. Trimming took 4 bases from V and 4 from J; bases not matched to a gene: 2. Germline CDR1 reads SGHRS; CDR2 reads YFSETQ. The CDR3 here is CASSKQGATEAFF. The CDR3 DNA reads TGCGCCAGCAGCAAACAGGGGGCCACTGAAGCTTTCTTT.

The V gene is TRBV6-6, the J gene TRBJ2-7; D is perhaps TRBD1 (5 bases). V was pared by 0 bases and J by 6 bases, with 12 bases between. The CDR3 is made up of 14 amino acids. CDR1 and CDR2 (germline): MNHNY, SVGAGI (reference sequence). The CDR3 nucleotides read TGTGCCAGCAGTTACTCTCAGGGCCCGGGCGAGCAGTACGTC. Translated, it gives CASSYSQGPGEQYV.

This clonotype was counted ten times or more. The chain couples TRBV3-1 to TRBJ2-2, with 9 bases identical to TRBD2. Trimming at V came to 7 bases and at J to 6 bases, leaving 9 bases not matched to a gene. CDR1 and CDR2 from the germline V gene are LGHDT and YNNKEL (reference sequence). The CDR3 totals 15 residues. CDR3 sequence (DNA): TGTGCCAGCACCCCAAGCCAGCGGGGGGCCGGGGAGCTGTTTTTT. Encoded protein: CASTPSQRGAGELFF.